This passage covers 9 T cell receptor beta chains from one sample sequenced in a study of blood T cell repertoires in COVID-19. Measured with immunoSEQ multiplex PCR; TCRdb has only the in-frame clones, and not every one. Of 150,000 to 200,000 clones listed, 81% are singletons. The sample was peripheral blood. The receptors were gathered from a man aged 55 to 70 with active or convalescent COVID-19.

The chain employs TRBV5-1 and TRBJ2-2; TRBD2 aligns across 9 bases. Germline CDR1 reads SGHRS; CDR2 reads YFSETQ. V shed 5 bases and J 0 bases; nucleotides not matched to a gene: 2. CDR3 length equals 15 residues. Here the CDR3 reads CASRLAGANTGELFF. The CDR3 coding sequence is TGCGCCAGCAGACTAGCGGGCGCGAACACCGGGGAGCTGTTTTTT.

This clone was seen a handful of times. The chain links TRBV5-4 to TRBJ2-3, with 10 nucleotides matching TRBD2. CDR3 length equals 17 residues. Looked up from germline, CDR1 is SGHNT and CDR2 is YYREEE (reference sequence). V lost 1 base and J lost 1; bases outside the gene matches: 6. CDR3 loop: CASSLLAGGPGTDTQYF. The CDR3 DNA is TGTGCCAGCAGCTTGTTAGCGGGAGGCCCTGGCACAGATACGCAGTATTTT.

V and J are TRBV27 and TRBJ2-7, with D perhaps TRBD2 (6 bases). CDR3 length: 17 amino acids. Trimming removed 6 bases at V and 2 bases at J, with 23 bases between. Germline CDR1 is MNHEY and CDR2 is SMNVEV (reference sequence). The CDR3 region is CASRDRITGGPPYEQYF. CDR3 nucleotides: TGTGCCAGCAGGGACCGGATCACAGGAGGGCCGCCCTACGAGCAGTACTTC.

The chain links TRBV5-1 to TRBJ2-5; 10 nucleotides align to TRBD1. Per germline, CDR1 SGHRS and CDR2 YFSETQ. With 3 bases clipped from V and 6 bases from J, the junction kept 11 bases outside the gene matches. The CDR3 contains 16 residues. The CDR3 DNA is TGCGCCAGCAGCTCTGGGACAGGGGTGAGAGTAAAGACCCAGTACTTC. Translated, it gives CASSSGTGVRVKTQYF.

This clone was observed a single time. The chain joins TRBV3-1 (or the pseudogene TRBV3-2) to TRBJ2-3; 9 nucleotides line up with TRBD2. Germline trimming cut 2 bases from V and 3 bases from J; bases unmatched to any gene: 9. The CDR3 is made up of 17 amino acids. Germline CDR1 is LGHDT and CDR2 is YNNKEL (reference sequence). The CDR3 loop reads CASSQLNSGGLTDTQYF. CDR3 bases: TGTGCCAGCAGCCAACTCAATAGCGGGGGTCTGACAGATACGCAGTATTTT.

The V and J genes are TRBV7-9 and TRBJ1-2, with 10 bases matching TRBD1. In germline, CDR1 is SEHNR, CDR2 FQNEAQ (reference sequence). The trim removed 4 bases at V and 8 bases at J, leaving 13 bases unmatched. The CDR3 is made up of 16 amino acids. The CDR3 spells CASSSNYRQGAEGYTF. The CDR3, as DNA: TGTGCCAGCAGCTCGAATTACCGACAGGGGGCGGAAGGCTACACCTTC.

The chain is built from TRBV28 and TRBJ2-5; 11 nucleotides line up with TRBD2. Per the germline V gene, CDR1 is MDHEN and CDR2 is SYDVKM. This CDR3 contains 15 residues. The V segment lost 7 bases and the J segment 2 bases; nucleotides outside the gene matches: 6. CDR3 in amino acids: CASMGTSGRQETQYF. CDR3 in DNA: TGTGCCAGCATGGGGACTAGCGGACGTCAAGAGACCCAGTACTTC.

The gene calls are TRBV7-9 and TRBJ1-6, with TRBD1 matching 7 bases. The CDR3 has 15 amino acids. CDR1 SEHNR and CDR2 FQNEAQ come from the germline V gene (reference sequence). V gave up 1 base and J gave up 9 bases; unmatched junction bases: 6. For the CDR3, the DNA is TGTGCCAGCAGCTTAGTGGGGGACAGTGGTTCACCCCTCCACTTT. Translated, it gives CASSLVGDSGSPLHF.

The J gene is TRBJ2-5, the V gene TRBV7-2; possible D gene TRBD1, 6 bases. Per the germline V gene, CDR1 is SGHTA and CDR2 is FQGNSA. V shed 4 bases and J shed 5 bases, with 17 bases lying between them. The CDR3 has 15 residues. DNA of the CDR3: TGTGCCAGCAGCTCATCGGACAGACCGCCGGAGACCCAGTACTTC. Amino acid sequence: CASSSSDRPPETQYF.